One sample yielded the 13 T cell receptor beta chains listed below, sequenced in a study of blood T cell repertoires in COVID-19. Some clones are missing from TCRdb's copy, which holds only in-frame ones; the method was immunoSEQ multiplex PCR. The profile shows about 130,000 clones, roughly 90% of them singletons. The material sequenced was PBMCs or T cells enriched from blood (not recorded which). The receptors were gathered from a woman in her 50s who had recovered from COVID-19.

The chain uses TRBV4-1 and TRBJ2-5; TRBD1 aligns across 8 bases. This CDR3 spans 15 amino acids. The germline gives CDR1 MGHRA, CDR2 YSYEKL. The trim removed 4 bases at V and 3 bases at J, leaving 7 bases unmatched. DNA of the CDR3: TGCGCCAGCAGCCGAGGACAGGGAAGGGAAGAGACCCAGTACTTC. This gives the protein CASSRGQGREETQYF.

The chain employs TRBV7-9 and TRBJ1-3, with D tentatively TRBD1 (5 bases). Deletions cut 6 bases from V and 3 bases from J, with 15 bases between. Per the germline V gene, CDR1 is SEHNR and CDR2 is FQNEAQ (reference sequence). The CDR3 totals 15 residues. CDR3 amino acids: CASSAIGDSGNTIYF. The CDR3 nucleotides are TGTGCCAGCAGTGCGATTGGTGACAGTGGAAACACCATATATTTT.

The chain employs TRBV9 and TRBJ1-1; tentatively, D is TRBD1 (5 bases). Trimming removed 0 bases at V and 13 bases at J, with 13 bases between. Germline-derived CDR1 and CDR2 are SGDLS and YYNGEE. The CDR3 is 12 residues long. The CDR3 sequence: CASSVGAGPGFF. The CDR3 nucleotides are TGTGCCAGCAGCGTAGGGGCAGGGCCGGGTTTCTTT. Variable domain in full (rest from reference TRBV9 and TRBJ1-1): DSGVTQTPKHLITATGQRVTLRCSPRSGDLSVYWYQQSLDQGLQFLIQYYNGEERAKGNILERFSAQQFPDLHSELNLSSLELGDSALYFCASSVGAGPGFFGQGTRLTVV.

The chain links TRBV12-5 to TRBJ2-7; TRBD2 matches at 8 bases. The CDR3 covers 15 residues. Germline-derived CDR1 and CDR2 are LGHNT and FRNRAP. V lost 3 bases, J lost 4 bases, and 8 bases stayed unmatched. For the CDR3, the DNA is TGTGCTAGTGGTTTCGGGGGGGGCGGTTCGTACGAGCAGTACTTC. It yields the protein CASGFGGGGSYEQYF.

The chain couples TRBV7-9 to TRBJ1-1; D perhaps matches TRBD1 (5 bases). V gave up 3 bases and J gave up 0 bases, with 11 bases separating them. Germline lookup yields CDR1 SEHNR and CDR2 FQNEAQ (reference sequence). This CDR3 is 15 amino acids long. CDR3 amino acids: CASSFWGGVNTEAFF. In DNA form, the CDR3 reads TGTGCCAGCAGCTTCTGGGGGGGGGTGAACACTGAAGCTTTCTTT.

CDR3 protein: CASSLVPDQPQHF. DNA for the CDR3: TGTGCCAGCAGTTTAGTTCCCGATCAGCCCCAGCATTTT. This chain links TRBV12-3 or TRBV12-4 with TRBJ1-5; D remains ambiguous. The CDR3 length is 13 residues. V shed 1 base and J shed 5 bases, with 6 bases lying between them.

The chain has TRBV7-8 and TRBJ2-7; 7 bases align to TRBD1. The V gene's germline CDR1 is SGHVS and CDR2 FQNEAQ. Losses at the gene ends were 4 bases for V and 6 bases for J; bases not matched to a gene: 12. The CDR3 loop spans 15 amino acids. DNA of the CDR3: TGTGCCAGCAGCTACAGGGGAAGTACTATAAGCGAGCAGTACTTC. The encoded protein is CASSYRGSTISEQYF.

The chain has TRBV11-2 and TRBJ1-5; 7 nucleotides match TRBD1. The junction had 4 bases not matched to a gene; V was cut back by 5 bases and J by 3 bases. The CDR3 totals 14 residues. CDR1 is SGHAT, CDR2 FQNNGV, per germline. CDR3 sequence: CASSEDRDNQPQHF. The CDR3 DNA reads TGTGCCAGCAGCGAAGACAGGGACAATCAGCCCCAGCATTTT.

As for this clone: This sample includes further DNA sequences coding for the same CDR3. This chain uses TRBV9 with TRBJ2-7; 8 bases are a match to TRBD1. Germline-derived CDR1 and CDR2 are SGDLS and YYNGEE. This CDR3 is built from 14 residues. Trimming cost V 2 bases and J 4 bases; bases outside gene matches: 5. The CDR3 DNA sequence: TGTGCCAGCAGCGTGGGGCAGGGGGCTTACGAGCAGTACTTC. This encodes CASSVGQGAYEQYF.

The gene calls are TRBV2 and TRBJ2-5; 7 bases map to TRBD1. The length of the CDR3 is 14 residues. V gave up 8 bases and J gave up 5 bases; unmatched junction bases: 11. Germline CDR1 and CDR2: SNHLY and FYNNEI. CDR3 protein: CASFRPGGKETQYF. The CDR3 nucleotides read TGTGCCAGCTTTAGGCCAGGGGGAAAGGAGACCCAGTACTTC.

This clone was seen a handful of times. This rearrangement joins TRBV9 to TRBJ2-5; D possibly corresponds to TRBD2 (6 bases). Looked up from germline, CDR1 is SGDLS and CDR2 is YYNGEE. Trimming cost V 0 bases and J 5 bases, with 11 bases left between them. CDR3 length: 14 residues. Here the CDR3 reads CASSVVASGETQYF. The CDR3 DNA reads TGTGCCAGCAGCGTAGTCGCCAGCGGGGAGACCCAGTACTTC.

The V and J genes are TRBV11-3 and TRBJ1-3, with TRBD1 matching 8 bases. Trimming removed 5 bases from V and 2 bases from J; junction bases left unmatched: 8. Germline V CDR1 and CDR2: SGHNT, YENEEA. The CDR3 runs to 16 residues. The CDR3 DNA reads as TGTGCCAGCAGCACCGGACAGGGTTCGACTGGAAACACCATATATTTT. This codes for CASSTGQGSTGNTIYF.

The chain uses TRBV2 and TRBJ1-5; 8 positions agree with TRBD1. Germline V gene lookup returns CDR1 SNHLY and CDR2 FYNNEI. V dropped 2 bases and J dropped 4; count of bases not matched to a gene: 4. The CDR3 contains 15 residues. The CDR3 DNA sequence: TGTGCCAGCAGTGAACAGGGGGCTAGTAATCAGCCCCAGCATTTT. The encoded protein is CASSEQGASNQPQHF.